This entry describes one T cell receptor beta chain. Its antigen is unidentified. The CDR3 runs to 15 residues. Germline assignment: CDR1 MGHRA and CDR2 YSYEKL. Trimming took 4 bases from V and 4 from J, leaving 16 bases between them. The sample is drawn from a study of T cell responses to AZD1222 COVID-19 vaccine. Study overall: Pooled together were second doses at about 4 or about 12 weeks.

Profiled with immunoSEQ multiplex PCR; TCRdb holds only in-frame clones, not every one. The table lists approximately 180,000 clones, approximately 92% of them singletons. General study findings and limits: Clonal diversity was possibly underestimated; the donors were predominantly white British and more often female. Reports say nearly half of spike-specific TCRs go after unmutated variant regions.

This TCR was recovered from an adult in good health. The chain couples TRBV4-1 to TRBJ1-1; perhaps TRBD1 as D (5 bases). Material: peripheral blood, obtained on day 0 of AZD1222 vaccination. DNA of the CDR3: TGCGCCAGCAGCCGGACTCTACAGGTACGCACTGAAGCTTTCTTT. This codes for CASSRTLQVRTEAFF.